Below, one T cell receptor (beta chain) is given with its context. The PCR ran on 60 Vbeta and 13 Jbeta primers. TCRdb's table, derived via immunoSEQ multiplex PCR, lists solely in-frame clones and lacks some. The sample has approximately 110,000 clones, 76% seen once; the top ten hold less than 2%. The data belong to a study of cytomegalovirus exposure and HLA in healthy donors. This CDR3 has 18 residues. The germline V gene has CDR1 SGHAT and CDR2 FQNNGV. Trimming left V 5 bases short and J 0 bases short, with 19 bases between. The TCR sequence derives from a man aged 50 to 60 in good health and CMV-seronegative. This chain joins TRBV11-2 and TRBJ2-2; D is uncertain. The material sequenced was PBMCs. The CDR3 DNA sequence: TGTGCCAGCAGCCCGCCCGGGTTTCCCCTACCGAACACCGGGGAGCTGTTTTTT. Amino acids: CASSPPGFPLPNTGELFF.